The 26 T cell receptor beta chains below were found in one sample sequenced in a study of shared clonotypes between healthy human individuals. Profiled with immunoSEQ multiplex PCR; TCRdb holds only in-frame clones, not every one. The table lists 2 million to 2.5 million clones, around 92% of them singletons. The source material was naive CD4+ T cells from PBMCs. As for subset: CD45RA+ positively selected. These receptors were collected from a man between 18 and 35 years old in good health. Some clones in this sample may be carry-over from other donors' samples.

The rearrangement uses TRBV6-6 and TRBJ2-7; D is perhaps TRBD1 or TRBD2 (5 bases each). The CDR3 is 12 amino acids. Trimming pared 4 bases from V and 5 bases from J, leaving 9 bases between. Germline lookup yields CDR1 MNHNY and CDR2 SVGAGI (reference sequence). The CDR3 nucleotides read TGTGCCAGCAGTTGGGGGTGGGACGAGCAGTACTTC. This encodes CASSWGWDEQYF.

V and J are TRBV5-1 and TRBJ1-4; no definite D call. Germline CDR1 reads SGHRS; CDR2 reads YFSETQ. This CDR3 region has 16 residues. The V end lost 0 bases, the J end lost 7 bases, and 16 bases lay between the germline ends. CDR3 sequence reads: CASSLGGVSFGEKLFF. CDR3 in DNA: TGCGCCAGCAGCTTGGGTGGGGTCAGCTTCGGTGAAAAACTGTTTTTT.

V usage is TRBV11-3 and J usage is TRBJ2-3; TRBD1 is a possible D gene (6 bases). Deletions cut 1 base from V and 7 bases from J, with 12 bases between. This CDR3 comprises 14 residues. Germline CDR1 is SGHNT and CDR2 is YENEEA. As DNA, the CDR3 is TGTGCCAGCAGCTTAGGCACAGGGTTGAATACGCAGTATTTT. Its translation is CASSLGTGLNTQYF. Supplemented by reference TRBV11-3 and TRBJ2-3, the full variable domain reads EAGVVQSPRYKIIEKKQPVAFWCNPISGHNTLYWYLQNLGQGPELLIRYENEEAVDDSQLPKDRFSAERLKGVDSTLKIQPAELGDSAVYLCASSLGTGLNTQYFGPGTRLTVL.

The chain carries TRBV7-6 and TRBJ2-3; 8 nucleotides line up with TRBD2. Germline lookup yields CDR1 SGHVS and CDR2 FNYEAQ. The CDR3 runs to 16 residues. Trimming cost V 3 bases and J 2 bases; bases outside gene matches: 7. CDR3 loop: CASSFLAGRPTDTQYF. In nucleotides, the CDR3 is TGTGCCAGCAGCTTTTTAGCGGGACGCCCCACAGATACGCAGTATTTT. The variable domain in full, completed from reference TRBV7-6 and TRBJ2-3, reads GAGVSQSPRYKVTKRGQDVALRCDPISGHVSLYWYRQALGQGPEFLTYFNYEAQQDKSGLPNDRFSAERPEGSISTLTIQRTEQRDSAMYRCASSFLAGRPTDTQYFGPGTRLTVL.

The rearrangement links TRBV29-1 to TRBJ1-2; D is undetermined. The V gene's germline CDR1 is SQVTM and CDR2 ANQGSEA. The CDR3 runs 13 residues. V shed 4 bases and J shed 1 base, with 10 bases lying between them. The CDR3 bases are TGCAGCGTTGTAGAGGGCCTTAACTATGGCTACACCTTC. Translating it yields CSVVEGLNYGYTF. Full variable domain (outside the CDR3, taken from reference TRBV29-1 and TRBJ1-2): SAVISQKPSRDICQRGTSLTIQCQVDSQVTMMFWYRQQPGQSLTLIATANQGSEATYESGFVIDKFPISRPNLTFSTLTVSNMSPEDSSIYLCSVVEGLNYGYTFGSGTRLTVV.

Concerning this clone: The sample holds other DNA sequences that translate to the same CDR3. The chain carries TRBV6-5 and TRBJ2-2; the D gene is possibly TRBD2 (6 bases). This CDR3 has 15 amino acids. V shed 4 bases and J shed 1 base, with 10 bases lying between them. Germline CDR1 and CDR2: MNHEY and SVGAGI. The CDR3 DNA reads TGTGCCAGCAGTTCGACCGGGAGGAACACCGGGGAGCTGTTTTTT. As protein: CASSSTGRNTGELFF.

Only one count was recorded for this clone. The chain combines TRBV28 with TRBJ1-5; D ambiguous. V lost 2 bases, J lost 6 bases, and 14 bases lay in between. CDR3 length: 15 residues. The germline CDR1 and CDR2 sequences are MDHEN and SYDVKM. The DNA of the CDR3 is TGTGCCAGCAGTTTAGTAACAGCTCCACGTCAGCCCCAGCATTTT. Its translation: CASSLVTAPRQPQHF.

This rearrangement joins TRBV19 to TRBJ2-7, with 11 bases matching TRBD1. Germline V CDR1 and CDR2: LNHDA, SQIVND (reference sequence). J was trimmed by 3 bases and V by 2 bases; bases with no gene match: 6. This CDR3 contains 16 residues. The CDR3 nucleotides are TGTGCCAGTAGTATACAAAGGACAGGGGGCGGCTACGAGCAGTACTTC. It translates to CASSIQRTGGGYEQYF.

The V and J genes are TRBV30 and TRBJ1-1, with D hard to call. The CDR3 sequence is 13 residues long. Germline V lookup: CDR1 GTSNPN, CDR2 SVGIG (reference sequence). V lost 2 bases and J 6 bases, leaving 13 bases between the germline ends. The CDR3 region is CAWSPQPASEAFF. The CDR3 coding sequence is TGTGCCTGGAGTCCACAGCCAGCATCTGAAGCTTTCTTT.

J is TRBJ1-3 and V is TRBV7-7; no firm D call. Trimming stripped 4 bases from V and 4 bases from J, with 11 bases between. Looked up from germline, CDR1 is SSHAT and CDR2 is FNYEAQ (reference sequence). The CDR3 is 14 amino acids. The CDR3 coding sequence is TGTGCCAGCAGCTCGGGCGTGTGGGGAAACACCATATATTTT. Translated: CASSSGVWGNTIYF. Filled out from reference TRBV7-7 and TRBJ1-3, the complete variable domain reads GAGVSQSPRYKVTKRGQDVTLRCDPISSHATLYWYQQALGQGPEFLTYFNYEAQPDKSGLPSDRFSAERPEGSISTLTIQRTEQRDSAMYRCASSSGVWGNTIYFGEGSWLTVV.

The chain uses TRBV7-9 and TRBJ1-1, with TRBD1 identical over 9 bases. CDR3 length: 14 residues. J gave up 6 bases and V 4 bases, and 6 bases lay outside the gene matches. In germline, CDR1 is SEHNR, CDR2 FQNEAQ (reference sequence). The CDR3 region has the DNA TGTGCCAGCAGCTACACAGGGGGCTACGCTGAAGCTTTCTTT. Its protein is CASSYTGGYAEAFF.

The rearrangement uses TRBV27 and TRBJ2-3; D might be TRBD2 (6 bases). This CDR3 has 16 residues. In germline, CDR1 is MNHEY, CDR2 SMNVEV (reference sequence). V lost 8 bases, J lost 4 bases, and 22 bases lay in between. CDR3 bases: TGTGCCAGCGGGACTTTGGCGGTGGGGCGCCCAGATACGCAGTATTTT. It specifies CASGTLAVGRPDTQYF.

About this clone: The same CDR3 also results from other DNA sequences found in this sample. This chain connects TRBV9 to TRBJ1-4; D is unresolved. This CDR3 contains 15 residues. Germline V gives CDR1 SGDLS, CDR2 YYNGEE. With 0 bases removed from V and 0 bases from J, the gap between germline ends came to 6 bases. In DNA form, the CDR3 reads TGTGCCAGCAGCGTAGTAGGTACAACTAATGAAAAACTGTTTTTT. It yields the protein CASSVVGTTNEKLFF. The whole variable domain, filled in from reference TRBV9 and TRBJ1-4, reads DSGVTQTPKHLITATGQRVTLRCSPRSGDLSVYWYQQSLDQGLQFLIQYYNGEERAKGNILERFSAQQFPDLHSELNLSSLELGDSALYFCASSVVGTTNEKLFFGSGTQLSVL.

The chain links TRBV29-1 to TRBJ2-3; D is uncertain. The CDR3 has 14 amino acids. V lost 4 bases and J 1 base, leaving 12 bases between the germline ends. CDR1 SQVTM and CDR2 ANQGSEA come from the germline V gene. The CDR3 reads CSVGPGLRTDTQYF. The CDR3, as DNA: TGCAGCGTTGGCCCCGGGTTACGCACAGATACGCAGTATTTT.

The chain has TRBV2 and TRBJ1-2; possibly TRBD1 for D (6 bases). Germline V CDR1 and CDR2: SNHLY, FYNNEI. CDR3 length: 13 residues. The V and J ends lost 8 bases and 4 bases respectively, with 14 bases between them. The CDR3 region is CASRQERSYGYTF. CDR3 coding DNA: TGTGCCAGCCGACAGGAGAGGTCCTATGGCTACACCTTC.

On this clone itself: The sample contains more than one DNA sequence encoding this CDR3. The V and J genes are TRBV7-9 and TRBJ2-3; D is unclear. Looked up from germline, CDR1 is SEHNR and CDR2 is FQNEAQ (reference sequence). The CDR3 loop spans 13 amino acids. Trimming left V 3 bases short and J 0 bases short, with 4 bases between. The CDR3 DNA reads as TGTGCCAGCAGCTTCCTCAGCACAGATACGCAGTATTTT. This codes for CASSFLSTDTQYF.

J is TRBJ1-3 and V is TRBV29-1, with no clear D. V was pared by 2 bases and J by 2 bases, with 7 bases between. Germline V gene data show CDR1 as SQVTM and CDR2 as ANQGSEA. This CDR3 is built from 13 residues. CDR3: CSVEPVTGNTIYF. CDR3 bases: TGCAGCGTTGAACCAGTTACTGGAAACACCATATATTTT.

The V gene is TRBV4-3, the J gene TRBJ1-1; D call uncertain. Trimming cost V 1 base and J 12 bases, with 15 bases left between them. Germline-derived CDR1 and CDR2 are LGHNA and YSLEER. The CDR3 loop spans 13 amino acids. The CDR3, as DNA: TGCGCCAGCAGCCAAGCAAACCCGGTGGCGACTTTCTTT. This sequence encodes CASSQANPVATFF.

This chain connects TRBV7-9 to TRBJ2-3; maybe TRBD1 (7 bases). Germline-derived CDR1 and CDR2 are SEHNR and FQNEAQ (reference sequence). V shed 5 bases and J shed 0 bases, with 12 bases lying between them. The CDR3 length is 15 residues. CDR3 residues: CASSAQGRSTDTQYF. CDR3 nucleotides: TGTGCCAGCAGCGCACAGGGGAGGAGCACAGATACGCAGTATTTT.

With regard to this clone: Distinct nucleotide sequences in the sample also encode this CDR3. This chain uses TRBV28 with TRBJ2-1, with D unresolved. Between the trimmed V and J ends, which lost 8 bases and 0 bases, there was a span of 2 bases. The CDR3 loop spans 11 amino acids. Germline V gives CDR1 MDHEN, CDR2 SYDVKM. CDR3 in amino acids: CASRSYNEQFF. The CDR3 DNA sequence: TGTGCCAGCCGCTCCTACAATGAGCAGTTCTTC.

This clone was seen only once. The chain's CDR3 is CASSTRWGAALNQPQHF. The CDR3, as DNA: TGTGCCAGTAGTACCCGGTGGGGGGCCGCCCTTAATCAGCCCCAGCATTTT. The rearrangement joins TRBV19 to TRBJ1-5, with a possible D match to TRBD1 (6 bases). The V end lost 4 bases, the J end lost 4 bases, and 20 bases lay between the germline ends. Germline assignment: CDR1 LNHDA and CDR2 SQIVND (reference sequence). This CDR3 spans 17 amino acids.

The V and J genes are TRBV7-2 and TRBJ2-5; tentative D call: TRBD1 (6 bases). V was pared by 5 bases and J by 0 bases, with 10 bases between. Germline V lookup: CDR1 SGHTA, CDR2 FQGNSA. The CDR3 is made up of 14 amino acids. The CDR3 here is CASSPGQYQETQYF. Written as DNA, the CDR3 is TGTGCCAGCAGCCCAGGACAGTACCAAGAGACCCAGTACTTC.

The chain carries TRBV7-2 and TRBJ1-5; D unclear. The CDR3 is made up of 16 amino acids. Germline-derived CDR1 and CDR2 are SGHTA and FQGNSA. The V and J ends lost 0 bases and 2 bases respectively, with 11 bases between them. CDR3 DNA sequence: TGTGCCAGCAGCTTAGCCCCGGGGATCGGCAATCAGCCCCAGCATTTT. Translated, it gives CASSLAPGIGNQPQHF.

The chain carries TRBV5-1 and TRBJ1-1; D unclear. Trimming pared 4 bases from V and 0 bases from J, leaving 7 bases between. CDR1 and CDR2 (germline): SGHRS, YFSETQ. The CDR3 consists of 13 residues. The CDR3 sequence is CASSAAMNTEAFF. CDR3 sequence (DNA): TGCGCCAGCAGCGCGGCCATGAACACTGAAGCTTTCTTT.

The J gene is TRBJ1-5, the V gene TRBV16; D perhaps matches TRBD1 (6 bases). The CDR3 contains 16 residues. The germline CDR1 and CDR2 sequences are KGHSY and FQNENV. The V and J ends lost 3 bases and 3 bases respectively, with 15 bases between them. CDR3 protein: CASSHRQALINQPQHF. The CDR3 nucleotides read TGTGCCAGCAGCCATCGACAGGCCCTCATCAATCAGCCCCAGCATTTT.

J is TRBJ2-3 and V is TRBV5-1; unclear D gene. The CDR3 is 12 amino acids. CDR1 and CDR2 (germline): SGHRS, YFSETQ. V was clipped by 4 bases and J by 3 bases, with 6 bases between them. This chain's CDR3 is CASSRITDTQYF. Written as DNA, the CDR3 is TGCGCCAGCAGCCGGATTACAGATACGCAGTATTTT.